This entry lists 27 T cell receptor beta chains sequenced from one sample in a study of blood T cell repertoires in COVID-19. The assay was immunoSEQ multiplex PCR, and TCRdb's table has in-frame clones only and misses some. The sample has fewer than 500,000 clones, 87% seen once; the top ten hold roughly 0.7%. Sequencing was carried out using PBMCs or T cells enriched from blood (not recorded which). The receptors come from a woman aged 18-35 years who had recovered from COVID-19.

Comment on this clone: One end of the junction varies from germline; a read error may be responsible. The chain uses TRBV15 and TRBJ2-5; D is perhaps TRBD2 (6 bases). Germline loops: CDR1 LNHNV, CDR2 YYDKDF (reference sequence). This CDR3 contains 14 residues. The DNA of the CDR3 is TGTGCCACCAGCAGGGGACTTATACAAGAGAGCCAGTACTTC. Protein: CATSRGLIQESQYF.

In DNA, the CDR3 is TGTGCCAGCAGTTTCGACGGGGGGGGCTACGAGCAGTACTTC. It yields the protein CASSFDGGGYEQYF. The rearrangement joins TRBV27 to TRBJ2-7; 8 bases align to TRBD2. Germline CDR1 MNHEY, CDR2 SMNVEV (reference sequence). The junction had 4 bases not matched to a gene; V was cut back by 3 bases and J by 3 bases. The CDR3 is made up of 14 amino acids.

The CDR3 loop reads CASSLGTGAGELFF. CDR3 sequence (DNA): TGTGCCAGCAGCCTCGGGACAGGGGCCGGGGAGCTGTTTTTT. The chain couples TRBV5-4 to TRBJ2-2, with 10 positions matching TRBD1. The CDR3 totals 14 residues. V lost 4 bases to trimming and J lost 6 bases; unmatched junction nucleotides: 3. Germline V CDR1 and CDR2: SGHNT, YYREEE (reference sequence). The complete variable domain, with remaining parts taken from reference TRBV5-4 and TRBJ2-2, reads ETGVTQSPTHLIKTRGQQVTLRCSSQSGHNTVSWYQQALGQGPQFIFQYYREEENGRGNFPPRFSGLQFPNYSSELNVNALELDDSALYLCASSLGTGAGELFFGEGSRLTVL.

This clone turned up a few times. The chain recombines TRBV28 with TRBJ1-3, with D unclear. This CDR3 spans 16 amino acids. CDR1 MDHEN and CDR2 SYDVKM come from the germline V gene. Trimming took 4 bases from V and 3 from J, leaving 16 bases between them. The CDR3 region is CASSWEGEPFGNTIYF. The CDR3 nucleotides read TGTGCCAGCAGTTGGGAGGGTGAACCATTTGGAAACACCATATATTTT.

Worth noting for this clone: Just one base apart from a much larger clone, this may be a read error. This sample includes further DNA sequences coding for the same CDR3. The chain carries TRBV6-4 and TRBJ2-3; 8 bases fit TRBD2. Trimming removed 3 bases from V and 1 base from J; junction bases left unmatched: 0. Germline V gene data show CDR1 as MRHNA and CDR2 as SNTAGT. CDR3 length equals 14 residues. CDR3 sequence reads: CASSERGGTDTQYF. The DNA of the CDR3 is TGTGCCAGCAGTGAGCGGGGGGGCACAGATACGCAGTATTTT.

V is TRBV6-1 and J is TRBJ1-1; a weak D match, TRBD1 (6 bases). Germline CDR1 reads MNHNS; CDR2 reads SASEGT. V dropped 2 bases and J dropped 4 bases, with 20 bases sitting between them. The CDR3 is made up of 17 amino acids. DNA for the CDR3: TGTGCCAGCAGTGAACCCTTTCGGGGTCAGGGGACCACTGAAGCTTTCTTT. This encodes CASSEPFRGQGTTEAFF.

This chain links TRBV9 with TRBJ1-4; 10 bases are shared with TRBD1. The germline V gene has CDR1 SGDLS and CDR2 YYNGEE. V shed 3 bases and J 3 bases; nucleotides not matched to a gene: 11. The CDR3 has 18 amino acids. CDR3 bases: TGTGCCAGCAGCGGCCGGGACAGGGGCGGAGTAGCTAATGAAAAACTGTTTTTT. The encoded protein is CASSGRDRGGVANEKLFF.

V and J are TRBV5-1 and TRBJ1-6; D remains ambiguous. The CDR3 has 13 residues. V dropped 3 bases and J dropped 12 bases, with 13 bases sitting between them. Germline CDR1 is SGHRS and CDR2 is YFSETQ. CDR3 amino acids: CASSSGGLGPLHF. In DNA, the CDR3 is TGCGCCAGCAGCTCGGGAGGGTTGGGACCCCTCCACTTT.

The chain couples TRBV28 to TRBJ2-2; D is unresolved. Trimming shortened V by 6 bases and J by 2 bases, and 10 bases separated the two germline ends. Germline values: CDR1 MDHEN, CDR2 SYDVKM. The CDR3 is 14 residues long. The CDR3: CASRGARNTGELFF. In DNA form, the CDR3 reads TGTGCCAGCAGAGGAGCAAGAAACACCGGGGAGCTGTTTTTT.

The chain employs TRBV5-4 and TRBJ2-3; TRBD2 matches 7 bases. V shed 4 bases and J 1 base; nucleotides not matched to a gene: 3. The V gene's germline CDR1 is SGHNT and CDR2 YYREEE (reference sequence). This CDR3 has 14 amino acids. For the CDR3, the DNA is TGTGCCAGCAGCCGGGGGGTAGGCACAGATACGCAGTATTTT. Amino acids: CASSRGVGTDTQYF.

The chain carries TRBV19 and TRBJ1-6, with D unclear. There are 15 residues in the CDR3. Germline CDR1 LNHDA, CDR2 SQIVND (reference sequence). Trimming shortened V by 6 bases and J by 7 bases, and 16 bases separated the two germline ends. In DNA form, the CDR3 reads TGTGCCAGTAGGGAGGCCTCCCCCCAAAATTCACCCCTCCACTTT. This gives the protein CASREASPQNSPLHF.

The J gene is TRBJ2-5, the V gene TRBV15; D is possibly TRBD2 (5 bases). CDR3 size: 15 residues. Germline assignment: CDR1 LNHNV and CDR2 YYDKDF (reference sequence). Deletions cut 2 bases from V and 3 bases from J, with 13 bases between. CDR3 loop: CATSRKPSGEETQYF. In nucleotides, the CDR3 is TGTGCCACCAGCAGAAAACCGAGCGGAGAAGAGACCCAGTACTTC.

A note on this clone: At the DNA level, this CDR3 is encoded by other sequences in the same sample as well. V is TRBV5-1 and J is TRBJ1-1, with 9 bases that match TRBD1. Trimming at V came to 6 bases and at J to 0 bases, leaving 9 bases not matched to a gene. The CDR3 extends over 16 amino acids. Germline V CDR1 and CDR2: SGHRS, YFSETQ. CDR3 amino acids: CASKEGTGNMNTEAFF. As DNA, the CDR3 is TGCGCCAGCAAAGAAGGGACAGGGAATATGAACACTGAAGCTTTCTTT.

The J gene is TRBJ1-2, the V gene TRBV5-4; D gene ambiguous. The CDR3 sequence is 13 residues long. Looked up from germline, CDR1 is SGHNT and CDR2 is YYREEE (reference sequence). V was trimmed by 7 bases and J by 0 bases, leaving 10 bases between them. The CDR3 reads CASRGFANYGYTF. The CDR3 nucleotides read TGTGCCAGCCGAGGATTTGCTAACTATGGCTACACCTTC.

V gene TRBV11-2 combines with J gene TRBJ2-1; TRBD1 agrees at 9 bases. Germline values: CDR1 SGHAT, CDR2 FQNNGV. V lost 5 bases, J lost 5 bases, and 7 bases stayed unmatched. There are 15 residues in the CDR3. DNA for the CDR3: TGTGCCAGCAGCCTCCGGGACAGGGCCAACAATGAGCAGTTCTTC. Amino acids: CASSLRDRANNEQFF.

In DNA, the CDR3 is TGTGCCATCATTGGCCAGAGGAAAGAAGATGGCTACACCTTC. As protein: CAIIGQRKEDGYTF. This chain links TRBV10-3 with TRBJ1-2, with no clear D. From germline, CDR1 is ENHRY and CDR2 SYGVKD. The V end was cut by 7 bases, the J end by 6 bases, with 18 bases between. The CDR3 sequence is 14 residues long.

This chain uses TRBV28 with TRBJ1-5; a weak D match, TRBD1 (5 bases). Germline CDR1 is MDHEN and CDR2 is SYDVKM. V was pared by 4 bases and J by 5 bases, with 18 bases between. CDR3 length: 16 amino acids. For the CDR3, the DNA is TGTGCCAGCAGTTCTCCGGCGGGCAGGGAGGATCAGCCCCAGCATTTT. This translates into CASSSPAGREDQPQHF. Complete variable domain (other parts from reference TRBV28 and TRBJ1-5): DVKVTQSSRYLVKRTGEKVFLECVQDMDHENMFWYRQDPGLGLRLIYFSYDVKMKEKGDIPEGYSVSREKKERFSLILESASTNQTSMYLCASSSPAGREDQPQHFGDGTRLSIL.

The rearrangement joins TRBV5-1 to TRBJ1-4; possible D gene TRBD1, 6 bases. Looked up from germline, CDR1 is SGHRS and CDR2 is YFSETQ. This CDR3 spans 13 amino acids. V was shortened by 2 bases and J by 10 bases, with 12 bases between the two germline ends. CDR3 residues: CASSLGGGRKLFF. CDR3 nucleotides: TGCGCCAGCAGCTTAGGCGGGGGCCGAAAACTGTTTTTT.

This chain connects TRBV18 to TRBJ2-4; D is unresolved. V lost 2 bases, J lost 0 bases, and 11 bases lay in between. This CDR3 comprises 16 residues. CDR1 KGHSH and CDR2 LQKENI come from the germline V gene. The CDR3 DNA reads as TGTGCCAGCTCACCATTCGAGGCTCTAGCCAAAAACATTCAGTACTTC. This encodes CASSPFEALAKNIQYF. Variable domain in full (rest from reference TRBV18 and TRBJ2-4): NAGVMQNPRHLVRRRGQEARLRCSPMKGHSHVYWYRQLPEEGLKFMVYLQKENIIDESGMPKERFSAEFPKEGPSILRIQQVVRGDSAAYFCASSPFEALAKNIQYFGAGTRLSVL.

The rearrangement uses TRBV2 and TRBJ1-6; D unclear. The germline V gene encodes CDR1 SNHLY and CDR2 FYNNEI. The CDR3 runs to 16 residues. Trimming took 4 bases from V and 7 from J, leaving 17 bases between them. The CDR3 DNA is TGTGCCAGCAGTGGAGGCATACAGAGCGGGAATTCACCCCTCCACTTT. Translated, it gives CASSGGIQSGNSPLHF.

This chain joins TRBV5-6 and TRBJ1-1; D unclear. Trimming took 0 bases from V and 6 from J, leaving 9 bases between them. The CDR3 totals 13 residues. CDR1 and CDR2 (germline): SGHDT, YYEEEE. As DNA, the CDR3 is TGTGCCAGCAGCTTGGGGAGGGCAGCTGAAGCTTTCTTT. Amino acids: CASSLGRAAEAFF.

This clone occurred once. The J gene is TRBJ2-7, the V gene TRBV5-1; TRBD2 matches at 7 bases. This CDR3 region has 17 residues. V was pared by 4 bases and J by 6 bases, with 19 bases of the junction left unmatched. Looked up from germline, CDR1 is SGHRS and CDR2 is YFSETQ. The CDR3 spells CASSPLPSGADVGEQYF. Written as DNA, the CDR3 is TGCGCCAGCAGCCCCCTGCCCAGCGGGGCCGACGTGGGCGAGCAGTACTTC.

The rearrangement uses TRBV9 and TRBJ1-3; 8 bases line up with TRBD1. Per the germline V gene, CDR1 is SGDLS and CDR2 is YYNGEE. This CDR3 is built from 15 residues. Trimming took 4 bases from V and 4 from J; bases not matched to a gene: 7. CDR3 loop: CASSTRTGRGNTIYF. In DNA, the CDR3 is TGTGCCAGCAGCACCCGGACAGGGCGGGGAAACACCATATATTTT. The whole variable domain, remainder taken from reference TRBV9 and TRBJ1-3, is DSGVTQTPKHLITATGQRVTLRCSPRSGDLSVYWYQQSLDQGLQFLIQYYNGEERAKGNILERFSAQQFPDLHSELNLSSLELGDSALYFCASSTRTGRGNTIYFGEGSWLTVV.

The V and J genes are TRBV5-4 and TRBJ1-2; D may be TRBD1 (6 bases). Germline loops: CDR1 SGHNT, CDR2 YYREEE (reference sequence). This CDR3 has 15 amino acids. Deletions cut 0 bases from V and 5 bases from J, with 14 bases between. The CDR3: CASSLAKAGDYGYTF. CDR3 sequence (DNA): TGTGCCAGCAGCTTGGCCAAGGCAGGGGATTATGGCTACACCTTC. Based on the CDR3 plus reference TRBV5-4 and TRBJ1-2, the full variable domain is ETGVTQSPTHLIKTRGQQVTLRCSSQSGHNTVSWYQQALGQGPQFIFQYYREEENGRGNFPPRFSGLQFPNYSSELNVNALELDDSALYLCASSLAKAGDYGYTFGSGTRLTVV.

This chain links TRBV30 with TRBJ1-4; D gene ambiguous. The V end lost 3 bases, the J end lost 2 bases, and 13 bases lay between the germline ends. Per the germline V gene, CDR1 is GTSNPN and CDR2 is SVGIG (reference sequence). CDR3 size: 15 residues. The CDR3 protein is CAWSPSRVTNEKLFF. The CDR3 region has the DNA TGTGCCTGGAGCCCCTCGCGAGTCACTAATGAAAAACTGTTTTTT.

This chain uses TRBV5-4 with TRBJ2-7, with D hard to call. Trimming took off 7 bases at V and 5 bases at J, with 16 bases between the two ends. The CDR3 consists of 13 residues. Per the germline V gene, CDR1 is SGHNT and CDR2 is YYREEE (reference sequence). The CDR3 sequence: CASQRVSEDEQYF. CDR3 nucleotide sequence: TGTGCCAGCCAGCGCGTGAGCGAAGACGAGCAGTACTTC.

This clone appeared a single time. The V gene is TRBV5-1, the J gene TRBJ2-1; D is unresolved. Germline V gene lookup returns CDR1 SGHRS and CDR2 YFSETQ. This CDR3 region has 14 residues. V was clipped by 3 bases and J by 0 bases, with 7 bases between them. The CDR3 region has the DNA TGCGCCAGCAGCTGGAGAAGCTCCTACAATGAGCAGTTCTTC. Translation: CASSWRSSYNEQFF.